This T cell receptor beta chain was sequenced for a study of OX40 agonist ivuxolimab in advanced cancers. Study details: Of the participants, about 40% had some prior anti-PD-1, anti-PD-L1 or anti-CTLA-4 therapy, which was allowed. General observations from the study: The 0.1-3.0 mg/kg partial responders had among the lowest clonal expansion. There was clonal expansion of CD4+ and CD8+ blood T cells by week 6 at 0.1 to 3.0 mg/kg.

For this clone: No antigen is known for it.

Libraries were prepared by immunoSEQ multiplex PCR; TCRdb keeps only in-frame clonotypes and omits some of them. The sample records 66,000 or so clones, roughly four fifths being singletons. Sequencing was performed on CD4+ or CD8+ T cells sorted from blood, taken in a trial of the OX40 agonist ivuxolimab. This receptor was obtained from an adult with an advanced solid tumor such as melanoma, head and neck, liver or kidney cancer.

The CDR3 region is CASSRDFASMADTQYF. The CDR3 DNA follows: TGTGCCAGCAGCCGAGATTTCGCATCGATGGCAGATACGCAGTATTTT. The chain carries TRBV2 and TRBJ2-3; no clear D gene. Trimming stripped 6 bases from V and 4 bases from J, with 20 bases between. The CDR3 runs 16 residues. CDR1 is SNHLY, CDR2 FYNNEI, per germline.